A single sample is the source of the 14 T cell receptor beta chains below, sequenced in a study of CD8 T cells in Susac syndrome. The authors reverse transcribed about 0.5 to 1 ug RNA with random hexamers. A single record per CDR3 protein comes from TCRdb applying MiXCR to the immunoSEQ multiplex PCR reads. Of some 190,000 distinct CDR3 sequences listed, roughly 93% were seen once; the top ten hold around 0.15%. Sequenced material: CD4+ T cells from PBMCs. The receptors stem from a human donor with Susac syndrome.

The rearrangement uses TRBV29-1 and TRBJ2-4; no clear D gene. CDR3 size: 14 residues. From germline, CDR1 is SQVTM and CDR2 ANQGSEA. V was cut by 6 bases and J by 1 base, with 13 bases left in between. In DNA form, the CDR3 reads TGCAGCGTCCTGGGGTCAGACGCCAAAAACATTCAGTACTTC. Its protein is CSVLGSDAKNIQYF.

This rearrangement joins TRBV7-2 to TRBJ2-6; 7 bases line up with TRBD2. The CDR3 sequence is 16 residues long. V was pared by 5 bases and J by 1 base, with 5 bases of the junction left unmatched. Germline loops: CDR1 SGHTA, CDR2 FQGNSA. The CDR3 DNA reads as TGTGCCAGCAGCCCCTGGGAGGGTTCTGGGGCCAACGTCCTGACTTTC. Its translation: CASSPWEGSGANVLTF.

This clonotype has only one observation. The rearrangement uses TRBV5-6 and TRBJ2-2, with D hard to call. Germline assignment: CDR1 SGHDT and CDR2 YYEEEE. There are 14 residues in the CDR3. Trimming left V 5 bases short and J 2 bases short, with 10 bases between. CDR3: CASRPDTNTGELFF. CDR3 sequence (DNA): TGTGCCAGCAGACCCGACACCAACACCGGGGAGCTGTTTTTT.

The chain's CDR3 is CASRSKGNTEAFF. DNA of the CDR3: TGTGCCAGCAGGTCTAAGGGGAACACTGAAGCTTTCTTT. The rearrangement joins TRBV6-5 to TRBJ1-1; D gene ambiguous. Trimming removed 6 bases at V and 1 base at J, with 9 bases between. The germline CDR1 and CDR2 sequences are MNHEY and SVGAGI. This CDR3 has 13 amino acids.

The V call is TRBV4-1, the J call TRBJ2-7; D is unclear. Trimming pared 0 bases from V and 6 bases from J, leaving 9 bases between. CDR3 length: 13 residues. Germline assignment: CDR1 MGHRA and CDR2 YSYEKL. CDR3 DNA: TGCGCCAGCAGCCAAGATCCGGGTGGCGAGCAGTACTTC. Translated, it gives CASSQDPGGEQYF.

The chain is built from TRBV4-3 and TRBJ1-6, with 7 bases that match TRBD1. Germline V gene data show CDR1 as LGHNA and CDR2 as YSLEER. The junction had 7 bases not matched to a gene; V was cut back by 3 bases and J by 8 bases. CDR3 length: 15 amino acids. DNA for the CDR3: TGCGCCAGCAGCCAGGCTGACAGGGCGGATTCACCCCTCCACTTT. It codes for CASSQADRADSPLHF.

CDR3 residues: CASRRGTQGTEAFF. The DNA of the CDR3 is TGTGCCAGCAGACGCGGGACTCAGGGCACTGAAGCTTTCTTT. The chain carries TRBV2 and TRBJ1-1, with D tentatively TRBD1 (5 bases). The CDR3 runs to 14 residues. V lost 6 bases to trimming and J lost 4 bases, with 15 bases between them. Germline CDR1 and CDR2: SNHLY and FYNNEI.

The V call is TRBV1, the J call TRBJ1-1; the table's D call of TRBD1 was not tested on the DNA. TRBV1 is flagged as a pseudogene. This CDR3 has 19 residues. The CDR3 DNA reads as TGCACCAGCAGCCAAGGAGTTTGCGGGACAGGTCCGCCCGGGACTGAAGCTTTCTTT. It codes for CTSSQGVCGTGPPGTEAFF.

The chain links TRBV15 to TRBJ2-7; D gene unclear. This CDR3 contains 13 residues. The ends were cut back, 3 bases at V and 6 bases at J, with 12 bases in the middle. CDR1 and CDR2 from the germline V gene are LNHNV and YYDKDF (reference sequence). The CDR3 is CATSRWNPPEQYF. DNA for the CDR3: TGTGCCACCAGCAGGTGGAACCCACCCGAGCAGTACTTC. The variable domain in full, completed from reference TRBV15 and TRBJ2-7, reads DAMVIQNPRYQVTQFGKPVTLSCSQTLNHNVMYWYQQKSSQAPKLLFHYYDKDFNNEADTPDNFQSRRPNTSFCFLDIRSPGLGDTAMYLCATSRWNPPEQYFGPGTRLTVT.

This chain links TRBV28 with TRBJ1-2; D is unclear. V dropped 8 bases and J dropped 2 bases, with 9 bases sitting between them. The CDR3 has 12 residues. The germline V gene encodes CDR1 MDHEN and CDR2 SYDVKM. Here the CDR3 reads CASVGLNYGYTF. The CDR3 DNA reads as TGTGCCAGCGTAGGGTTGAACTATGGCTACACCTTC.

The chain carries TRBV6-5 and TRBJ1-6; D is uncertain. The CDR3 is 14 residues long. In germline, CDR1 is MNHEY, CDR2 SVGAGI. V was clipped by 2 bases and J by 8 bases, with 10 bases between them. The CDR3: CASSYVTVDSPLHF. The CDR3 nucleotides read TGTGCCAGCAGTTACGTGACCGTGGATTCACCCCTCCACTTT.

This clonotype was seen once. V is TRBV4-3 and J is TRBJ2-7; TRBD2 might be the D (5 bases). V was pared by 4 bases and J by 3 bases, with 19 bases between. The CDR3 consists of 16 residues. Germline V gives CDR1 LGHNA, CDR2 YSLEER. The DNA for the CDR3 is TGCGCCAGCAGCCGGGCCGGGAACTCGGCCTTCTACGAGCAGTACTTC. Amino acids: CASSRAGNSAFYEQYF.

The chain recombines TRBV4-2 with TRBJ2-1; 10 nucleotides line up with TRBD2. Germline V gene data show CDR1 as LGHNA and CDR2 as YNFKEQ. V lost 2 bases and J lost 7; bases outside the gene matches: 8. This CDR3 region has 16 residues. The CDR3 loop reads CASSQLAGDRVNEQFF. For the CDR3, the DNA is TGTGCCAGCAGCCAACTAGCGGGGGATAGGGTGAATGAGCAGTTCTTC.

The genes are TRBV3-1 and TRBJ1-6, with D possibly TRBD1 on 5 matching bases. Trimming pared 4 bases from V and 4 bases from J, leaving 14 bases between. This CDR3 region has 16 residues. CDR1 is LGHDT and CDR2 is YNNKEL in the germline V gene (reference sequence). This CDR3 reads CASSLRQGLYNSPLHF. CDR3 nucleotides: TGTGCCAGCAGCCTCAGGCAGGGTCTATATAATTCACCCCTCCACTTT.